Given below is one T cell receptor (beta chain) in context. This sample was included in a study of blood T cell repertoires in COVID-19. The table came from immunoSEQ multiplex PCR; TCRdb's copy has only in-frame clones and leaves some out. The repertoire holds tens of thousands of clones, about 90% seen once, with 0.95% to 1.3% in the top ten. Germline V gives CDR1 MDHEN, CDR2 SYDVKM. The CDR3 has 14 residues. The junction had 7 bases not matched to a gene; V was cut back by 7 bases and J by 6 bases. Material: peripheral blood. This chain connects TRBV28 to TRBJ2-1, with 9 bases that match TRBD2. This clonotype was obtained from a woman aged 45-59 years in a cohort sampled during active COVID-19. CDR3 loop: CASTGTSSVNEQFF. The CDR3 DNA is TGTGCCAGCACCGGGACTAGCTCAGTCAATGAGCAGTTCTTC.